The sequence of this T cell receptor beta chain was determined in a study of human T cells and chemical hapten exposure. TCRdb fed the RACE reads into MiXCR, producing one record per CDR3 protein. Of about 340,000 distinct CDR3 sequences in the sample, around 7% were seen once. Noted time point: patch test 1, 2 weeks after DPC sensitization. Treatment of the sample: therapeutic diphenylcyclopropenone sensitization with weekly scalp DPC. This clonotype was observed many times. With 4 bases removed from V and 0 bases from J, the gap between germline ends came to 11 bases. Germline V lookup: CDR1 LGHDT, CDR2 YNNKEL (reference sequence). The CDR3 has 15 amino acids.

Source: whole blood, taken in connection with sensitization to the hapten diphenylcyclopropenone (DPC). This TCR was recovered from a young woman with alopecia areata. Some clones in this sample may be carry-over from other donors' samples. V gene TRBV3-1 combines with J gene TRBJ2-3; the D is unclear. CDR3 amino acids: CASSLLSPSTDTQYF. DNA of the CDR3: TGTGCCAGCAGCCTATTATCTCCTAGCACAGATACGCAGTATTTT.